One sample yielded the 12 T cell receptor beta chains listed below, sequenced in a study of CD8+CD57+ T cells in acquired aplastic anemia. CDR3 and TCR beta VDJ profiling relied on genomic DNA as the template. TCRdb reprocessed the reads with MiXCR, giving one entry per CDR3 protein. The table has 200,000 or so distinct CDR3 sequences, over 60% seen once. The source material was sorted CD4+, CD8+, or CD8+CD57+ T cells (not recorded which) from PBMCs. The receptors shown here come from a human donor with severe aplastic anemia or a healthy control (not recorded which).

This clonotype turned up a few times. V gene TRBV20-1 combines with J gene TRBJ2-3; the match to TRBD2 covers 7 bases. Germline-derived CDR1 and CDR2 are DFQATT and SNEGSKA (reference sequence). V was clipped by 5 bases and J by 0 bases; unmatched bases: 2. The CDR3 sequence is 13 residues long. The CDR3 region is CSAPSGSTDTQYF. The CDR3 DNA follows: TGCAGTGCTCCTAGCGGTAGCACAGATACGCAGTATTTT.

The CDR3 loop is CAWAGYTGLESNYGYTF. In DNA, the CDR3 is TGTGCCTGGGCGGGCTACACGGGATTAGAGTCGAACTATGGCTACACCTTC. The chain recombines TRBV30 with TRBJ1-2; D gene unclear. V lost 5 bases and J 2 bases, leaving 24 bases between the germline ends. The CDR3 covers 17 residues. Germline lookup yields CDR1 GTSNPN and CDR2 SVGIG (reference sequence). Full variable domain (missing parts from reference TRBV30 and TRBJ1-2): SQTIHQWPATLVQPVGSPLSLECTVEGTSNPNLYWYRQAAGRGLQLLFYSVGIGQISSEVPQNLSASRPQDRQFILSSKKLLLSDSGFYLCAWAGYTGLESNYGYTFGSGTRLTVV.

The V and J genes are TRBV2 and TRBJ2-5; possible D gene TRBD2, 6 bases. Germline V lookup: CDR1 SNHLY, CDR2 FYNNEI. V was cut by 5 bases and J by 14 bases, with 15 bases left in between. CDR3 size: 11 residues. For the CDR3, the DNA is TGTGCCAGCAGTCGGGGCGGGGCCACATACTTC. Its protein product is CASSRGGATYF.

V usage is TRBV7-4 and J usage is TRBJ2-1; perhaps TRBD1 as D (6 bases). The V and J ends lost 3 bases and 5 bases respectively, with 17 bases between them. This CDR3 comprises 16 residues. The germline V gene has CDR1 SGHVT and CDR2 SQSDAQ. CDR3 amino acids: CASSFRQVVNDNEQFF. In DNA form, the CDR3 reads TGTGCCAGCAGCTTCAGACAGGTCGTCAACGACAATGAGCAGTTCTTC. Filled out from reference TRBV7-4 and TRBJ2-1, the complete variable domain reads GAGVSQSPRYKVAKRGRDVALRCDSISGHVTLYWYRQTLGQGSEVLTYSQSDAQRDKSGRPSGRFSAERPERSVSTLKIQRTEQGDSAVYLCASSFRQVVNDNEQFFGPGTRLTVL.

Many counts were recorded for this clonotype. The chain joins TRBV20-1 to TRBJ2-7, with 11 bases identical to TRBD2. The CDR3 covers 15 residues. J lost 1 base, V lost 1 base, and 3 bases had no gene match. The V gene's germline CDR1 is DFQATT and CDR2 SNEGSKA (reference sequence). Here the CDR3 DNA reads TGCAGTGCTAGAGTACTAGCGGGGGCTTCCTACGAGCAGTACTTC. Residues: CSARVLAGASYEQYF.

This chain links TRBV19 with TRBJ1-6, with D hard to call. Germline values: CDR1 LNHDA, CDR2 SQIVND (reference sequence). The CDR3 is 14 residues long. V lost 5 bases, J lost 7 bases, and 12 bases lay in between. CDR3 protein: CASSQSPTNSPLHF. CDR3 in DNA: TGTGCCAGTAGTCAATCCCCGACAAATTCACCCCTCCACTTT.

This CDR3 is CASSTGGFSSYEQYF. CDR3 coding DNA: TGTGCCAGCAGCACAGGGGGCTTTAGCTCCTACGAGCAGTACTTC. The V and J genes are TRBV7-2 and TRBJ2-7; 9 nucleotides agree with TRBD1. The V gene end was trimmed by 5 bases and the J gene end by 0 bases; junction bases not matched to a gene: 5. The CDR3 totals 15 residues. Germline V gene sequence: CDR1 SGHTA, CDR2 FQGNSA.

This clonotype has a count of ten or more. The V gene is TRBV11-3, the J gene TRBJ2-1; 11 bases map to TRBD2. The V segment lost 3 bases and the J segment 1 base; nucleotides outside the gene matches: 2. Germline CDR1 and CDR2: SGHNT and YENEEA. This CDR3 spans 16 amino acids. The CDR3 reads CASSFSGGASYNEQFF. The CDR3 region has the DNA TGTGCCAGCAGCTTTAGCGGGGGGGCGTCCTACAATGAGCAGTTCTTC. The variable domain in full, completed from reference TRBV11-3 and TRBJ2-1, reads EAGVVQSPRYKIIEKKQPVAFWCNPISGHNTLYWYLQNLGQGPELLIRYENEEAVDDSQLPKDRFSAERLKGVDSTLKIQPAELGDSAVYLCASSFSGGASYNEQFFGPGTRLTVL.

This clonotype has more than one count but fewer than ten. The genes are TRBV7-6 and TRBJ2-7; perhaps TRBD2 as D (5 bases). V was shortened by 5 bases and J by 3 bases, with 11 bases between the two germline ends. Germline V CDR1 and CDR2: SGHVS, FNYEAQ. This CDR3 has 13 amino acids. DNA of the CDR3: TGTGCCAGCAGCCCACGGGCGGGCTACGAGCAGTACTTC. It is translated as CASSPRAGYEQYF.

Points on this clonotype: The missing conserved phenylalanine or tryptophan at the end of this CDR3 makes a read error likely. CDR3 in amino acids: CASSLPLYAGEHNEQFS. CDR3 nucleotide sequence: TGTGCCAGCAGCTTACCCCTCTATGCGGGGGAACACAATGAGCAGTTCTCC. This rearrangement joins TRBV7-9 to TRBJ2-1; 7 nucleotides align to TRBD2. CDR3 length equals 17 residues. The ends lost 2 bases at V and 5 bases at J; junction bases unmatched: 12. Germline-derived CDR1 and CDR2 are SEHNR and FQNEAQ (reference sequence).

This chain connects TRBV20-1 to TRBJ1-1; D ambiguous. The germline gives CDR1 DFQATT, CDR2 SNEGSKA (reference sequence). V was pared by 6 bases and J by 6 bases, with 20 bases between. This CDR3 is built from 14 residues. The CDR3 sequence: CSAVTGSRGPEAFF. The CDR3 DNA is TGCAGTGCCGTTACGGGGTCAAGAGGGCCTGAAGCTTTCTTT.

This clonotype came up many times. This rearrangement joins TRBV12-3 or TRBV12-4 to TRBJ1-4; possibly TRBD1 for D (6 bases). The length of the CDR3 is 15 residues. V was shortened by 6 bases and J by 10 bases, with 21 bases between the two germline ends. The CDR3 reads CASRSWTAGGGKLFF. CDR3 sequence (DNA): TGTGCCAGCAGGAGTTGGACAGCCGGCGGGGGAAAACTGTTTTTT.